These 14 T cell receptor beta chains share one sample of origin, sequenced in a study of response to subunit inactivated influenza vaccine. TCRdb re-derived calls from the RT-PCR reads in MiXCR, one entry per CDR3 protein. The table lists more than 450,000 distinct CDR3 sequences, approximately 7.7% of them singletons. The specimen comprised PBMCs from blood, sampled roughly 24 months after vaccination. All receptors come from a man aged 50 to 69 who received an inactivated influenza vaccine.

This chain links TRBV7-8 with TRBJ2-2; D is unresolved. CDR3 size: 15 residues. V lost 5 bases to trimming and J lost 0 bases, with 10 bases between them. From germline, CDR1 is SGHVS and CDR2 FQNEAQ. CDR3 sequence reads: CASSQTYPNTGELFF. CDR3 nucleotide sequence: TGTGCCAGCAGCCAGACATACCCGAACACCGGGGAGCTGTTTTTT. Full variable domain (outside the CDR3, taken from reference TRBV7-8 and TRBJ2-2): GAGVSQSPRYKVAKRGQDVALRCDPISGHVSLFWYQQALGQGPEFLTYFQNEAQLDKSGLPSDRFFAERPEGSVSTLKIQRTQQEDSAVYLCASSQTYPNTGELFFGEGSRLTVL.

The gene calls are TRBV25-1 and TRBJ2-2; no definite D call. CDR1 and CDR2 (germline): MGHDK, SYGVNS. The CDR3 is made up of 17 amino acids. V was pared by 2 bases and J by 5 bases, with 18 bases between. The chain's CDR3 is CASSEGLGRIRTGELFF. The CDR3 DNA reads TGTGCCAGCAGTGAAGGGTTGGGCAGGATCCGGACCGGGGAGCTGTTTTTT. Based on the CDR3 plus reference TRBV25-1 and TRBJ2-2, the full variable domain is EADIYQTPRYLVIGTGKKITLECSQTMGHDKMYWYQQDPGMELHLIHYSYGVNSTEKGDLSSESTVSRIRTEHFPLTLESARPSHTSQYLCASSEGLGRIRTGELFFGEGSRLTVL.

This clonotype was seen more than once but under ten times. Here the CDR3 DNA reads TGTGCCAGCAGCCAAGTGAAGGGGGATACGCAGTATTTT. As protein: CASSQVKGDTQYF. This chain links TRBV3-1 with TRBJ2-3; possible D gene TRBD1, 5 bases. CDR1 LGHDT and CDR2 YNNKEL come from the germline V gene (reference sequence). The V end was cut by 1 base, the J end by 6 bases, with 8 bases between. The CDR3 contains 13 residues.

The genes are TRBV20-1 and TRBJ2-1; D not certain. V dropped 1 base and J dropped 7 bases, with 11 bases sitting between them. This CDR3 has 13 residues. Germline V gene data show CDR1 as DFQATT and CDR2 as SNEGSKA (reference sequence). CDR3 bases: TGCAGTGCTAGAGTAACGGTAGGGAATGAGCAGTTCTTC. Amino acids: CSARVTVGNEQFF.

The rearrangement uses TRBV20-1 and TRBJ1-1; no reliable D call. Per germline, CDR1 DFQATT and CDR2 SNEGSKA (reference sequence). V gave up 2 bases and J gave up 0 bases, with 7 bases separating them. The length of the CDR3 is 13 residues. CDR3 loop: CSARQFMNTEAFF. The CDR3 DNA follows: TGCAGTGCTAGACAGTTCATGAACACTGAAGCTTTCTTT.

The sample holds many counts of this clonotype. The chain carries TRBV4-1 and TRBJ1-2, with D unresolved. Germline CDR1 and CDR2: MGHRA and YSYEKL. This CDR3 region has 14 residues. V was pared by 0 bases and J by 4 bases, with 9 bases between. The CDR3 loop reads CASSQELTGYGYTF. The DNA of the CDR3 is TGCGCCAGCAGCCAAGAATTGACGGGCTATGGCTACACCTTC.

The chain recombines TRBV5-6 with TRBJ2-7; the D gene is possibly TRBD2 (5 bases). The germline V gene has CDR1 SGHDT and CDR2 YYEEEE. V dropped 0 bases and J dropped 5 bases, with 15 bases sitting between them. The CDR3 is 15 residues long. In DNA form, the CDR3 reads TGTGCCAGCAGCTTGGTTCCTAGCACTCCTAACGAGCAGTACTTC. As protein: CASSLVPSTPNEQYF. The full variable domain, completed using reference TRBV5-6 and TRBJ2-7, is DAGVTQSPTHLIKTRGQQVTLRCSPKSGHDTVSWYQQALGQGPQFIFQYYEEEERQRGNFPDRFSGHQFPNYSSELNVNALLLGDSALYLCASSLVPSTPNEQYFGPGTRLTVT.

A few counts support this clonotype. The rearrangement joins TRBV11-2 to TRBJ2-7, with TRBD2 identical over 8 bases. V lost 3 bases and J lost 2; bases outside the gene matches: 9. The germline gives CDR1 SGHAT, CDR2 FQNNGV. The CDR3 spans 16 residues. The CDR3 here is CASSFTSGGLPYEQYF. CDR3 coding DNA: TGTGCCAGCAGCTTTACGAGCGGGGGCCTTCCCTACGAGCAGTACTTC.

This clonotype was seen repeatedly, ten times or more. The chain is built from TRBV12-3 or TRBV12-4 and TRBJ2-3; 9 bases line up with TRBD2. CDR3 size: 14 residues. The trim removed 4 bases at V and 7 bases at J, leaving 6 bases unmatched. The CDR3 is CASSSRTSANTQYF. The CDR3, as DNA: TGTGCCAGCAGTTCCCGGACTAGCGCAAATACGCAGTATTTT.

This clonotype was recorded at least ten times. CDR3 loop: CSARLGGWTYEQYF. CDR3 nucleotide sequence: TGCAGTGCTAGGTTAGGGGGATGGACCTACGAGCAGTACTTC. The rearrangement links TRBV20-1 to TRBJ2-7, with D tentatively TRBD1 (6 bases). Trimming shortened V by 3 bases and J by 2 bases, and 14 bases separated the two germline ends. The germline V gene has CDR1 DFQATT and CDR2 SNEGSKA (reference sequence). This CDR3 has 14 residues.

This chain uses TRBV12-3 or TRBV12-4 with TRBJ1-1; 7 nucleotides agree with TRBD1. Trimming at V came to 5 bases and at J to 5 bases, leaving 8 bases not matched to a gene. The CDR3 is made up of 14 amino acids. CDR3 sequence (DNA): TGTGCCAGCAGTACACAGGGGCGCGGGACTGAAGCTTTCTTT. It specifies CASSTQGRGTEAFF.

This clonotype was seen at least ten times. The CDR3 here is CASGGVYEQYF. The CDR3 nucleotides are TGTGCCAGCGGGGGGGTCTACGAGCAGTACTTC. The rearrangement joins TRBV7-9 to TRBJ2-7, with TRBD2 matching over 7 bases. The V gene end was trimmed by 8 bases and the J gene end by 3 bases; junction bases not matched to a gene: 1. Per germline, CDR1 SEHNR and CDR2 FQNEAQ (reference sequence). There are 11 residues in the CDR3.

The CDR3 region has the DNA TGTGCCAGCAGCCGGGGAGGGACTAGCTCCTACGAGCAGTACTTC. The encoded protein is CASSRGGTSSYEQYF. This chain links TRBV3-1 with TRBJ2-7; TRBD2 matches at 8 bases. The V and J ends lost 4 bases and 0 bases, in that order; junction bases with no gene match: 5. Germline values: CDR1 LGHDT, CDR2 YNNKEL (reference sequence). The CDR3 is made up of 15 amino acids.

The chain has TRBV12-3 or TRBV12-4 and TRBJ2-2; 7 bases map to TRBD1. V shed 6 bases, J shed 7 bases, and the junction held 8 bases outside the gene matches. This CDR3 has 14 residues. The DNA of the CDR3 is TGTGCCAGCAGACCACAGGGGTTTGGCGGGGAGCTGTTTTTT. Protein: CASRPQGFGGELFF.